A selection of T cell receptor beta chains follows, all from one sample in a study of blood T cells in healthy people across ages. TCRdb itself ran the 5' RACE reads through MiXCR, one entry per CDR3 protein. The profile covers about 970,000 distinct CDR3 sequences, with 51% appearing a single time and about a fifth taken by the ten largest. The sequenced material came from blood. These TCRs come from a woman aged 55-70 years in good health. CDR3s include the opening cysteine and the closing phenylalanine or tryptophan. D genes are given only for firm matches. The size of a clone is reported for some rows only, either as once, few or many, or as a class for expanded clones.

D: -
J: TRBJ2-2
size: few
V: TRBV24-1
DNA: TGTGCCACCAGTGACCTCGACCCAAATCTCACCGGGGAGCTGTTTTTT
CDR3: CATSDLDPNLTGELFF

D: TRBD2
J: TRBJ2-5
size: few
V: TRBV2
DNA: TGTGCCAGCTCACTGAGGTCTGGACTAGCGGGAGACGAGACCCAGTACTTC
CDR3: CASSLRSGLAGDETQYF

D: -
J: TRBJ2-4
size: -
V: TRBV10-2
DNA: TGCGCCAGCCTAGAGGGGGGGTTAGCCAAAAACATTCAGTACTTC
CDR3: CASLEGGLAKNIQYF

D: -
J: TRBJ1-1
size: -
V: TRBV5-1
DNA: TGCGCCAGCAGCCGGGACGGCCAGAACACTGAAGCTTTCTTT
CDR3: CASSRDGQNTEAFF

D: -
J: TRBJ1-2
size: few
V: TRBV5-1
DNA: TGCGCCAGCAGCTTGACGGCCACAGCTAACTATGGCTACACCTTC
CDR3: CASSLTATANYGYTF

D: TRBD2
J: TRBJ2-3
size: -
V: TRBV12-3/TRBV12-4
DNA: TGTGCCAGCAGTTTAAGGTCCGCGGGACTAGCGGCCAAGCAGTATTTT
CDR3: CASSLRSAGLAAKQYF

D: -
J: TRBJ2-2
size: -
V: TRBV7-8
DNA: TGTGCCAGCAGCTTAAGCCGAGCGGCGACCGGGGAGCTGTTTTTT
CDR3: CASSLSRAATGELFF

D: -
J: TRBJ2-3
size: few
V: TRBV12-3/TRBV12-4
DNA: TGTGCCAGCAGTTTGTCGGGGACTCGTTATGATACGCAGTATTTT
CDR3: CASSLSGTRYDTQYF

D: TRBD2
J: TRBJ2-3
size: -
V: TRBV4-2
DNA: TGTGCCAGCAGCCAAGACGGCGGGAGGGCAAAGTATTTT
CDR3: CASSQDGGRAKYF

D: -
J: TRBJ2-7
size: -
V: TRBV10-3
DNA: TGTGCCATCAGTGAGTCGAGCCTAGCTCCCCACGAGCAGTACTTC
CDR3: CAISESSLAPHEQYF

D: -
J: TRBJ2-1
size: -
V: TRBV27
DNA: TGTGCCAGCAGTTTGGCACAATCCTACAATGAGCAGTTCTTC
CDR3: CASSLAQSYNEQFF

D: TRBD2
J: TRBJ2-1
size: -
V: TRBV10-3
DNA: TGTGCCACCCGACGAGCTAGCGGATCATACAATGAGCAGTTCTTC
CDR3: CATRRASGSYNEQFF

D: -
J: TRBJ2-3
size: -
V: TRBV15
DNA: TGTGCCACCAGCAGGAGGGAAGTTTTAAGGGGCACAGATACGCAGTATTTT
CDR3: CATSRREVLRGTDTQYF

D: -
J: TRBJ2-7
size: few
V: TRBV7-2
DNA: TGTGCCAGCAGCTTAACGGGCTCCCCGGGGTACGAGCAGTACTTC
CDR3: CASSLTGSPGYEQYF

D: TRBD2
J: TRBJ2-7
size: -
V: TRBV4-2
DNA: TGTGCCAGCAGCCGAGATCTAGCGGGAGGGTCCTACGAGCAGTACTTC
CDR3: CASSRDLAGGSYEQYF

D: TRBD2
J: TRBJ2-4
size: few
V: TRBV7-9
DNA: TGTGCCAGCAGCTACGGGCTAGCGGATGTCAAAAACATTCAGTACTTC
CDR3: CASSYGLADVKNIQYF

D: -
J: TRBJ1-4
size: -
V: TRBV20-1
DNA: TGCGGTGCTAGTCTGGTGGGAAGCAAACTGTTTTTT
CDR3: CGASLVGSKLFF

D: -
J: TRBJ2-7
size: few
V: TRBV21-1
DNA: TGTGCCAGCAGCAACGTCAGTAATCCCTACGAGCAGTACTTC
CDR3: CASSNVSNPYEQYF

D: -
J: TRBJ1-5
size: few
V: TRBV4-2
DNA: TGTGCCAGCAGCCAATCCGGGGGCGAGGGTTATCAGCCCCAGCATTTT
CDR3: CASSQSGGEGYQPQHF

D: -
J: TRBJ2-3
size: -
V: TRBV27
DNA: TGTGCCAGCAGGGAGGGACAGCGGGATACGCAGTATTTT
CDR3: CASREGQRDTQYF

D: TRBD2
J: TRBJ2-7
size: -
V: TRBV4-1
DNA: TGCGCCAGCAGCCAAGATGTGGCTAGCGGGTTGATCTCCTACGAGCAGTACTTC
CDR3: CASSQDVASGLISYEQYF

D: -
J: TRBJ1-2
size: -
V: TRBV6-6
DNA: TGTGCCAGCAGTTACGACGGCTATGGCTACACCTTC
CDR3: CASSYDGYGYTF

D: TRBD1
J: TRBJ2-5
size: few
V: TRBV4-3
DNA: TGCGCCAGCAGCCAAGCCACAGGGGGCGCGGAGACCCAGTACTTC
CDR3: CASSQATGGAETQYF

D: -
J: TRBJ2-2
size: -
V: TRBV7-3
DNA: TGTGCCAGCAGCATTAGCGGATACACCGGGGAGCTGTTTTTT
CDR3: CASSISGYTGELFF

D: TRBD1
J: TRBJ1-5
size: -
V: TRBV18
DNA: TGTGCCAGCTCACCATTGGGACAGGGGTCAGGGCAGCCCCAGCATTTT
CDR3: CASSPLGQGSGQPQHF

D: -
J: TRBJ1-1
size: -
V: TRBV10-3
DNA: TGTGCCATCAGTGATTTTCGGAACACTGAAGCTTTCTTT
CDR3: CAISDFRNTEAFF

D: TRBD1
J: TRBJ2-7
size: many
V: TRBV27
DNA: TGTGCCAGCAGTTTCGGGACAGGAACCTACGAGCAGTACTTC
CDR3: CASSFGTGTYEQYF

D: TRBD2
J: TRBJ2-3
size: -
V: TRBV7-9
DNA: TGTGCCAGCAGGCTAGCGGGAGCAGATACGCAGTATTTT
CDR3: CASRLAGADTQYF

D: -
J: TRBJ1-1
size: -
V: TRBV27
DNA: TGTGCCAGCAGTTCTTCACCGACAGGCCAAGCTGAAGCTTTCTTT
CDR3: CASSSSPTGQAEAFF

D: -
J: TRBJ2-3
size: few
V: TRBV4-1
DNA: TGCGCCAGCAGCCCGGGCCTCCTAGCGACTAGCACAGATACGCAGTATTTT
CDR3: CASSPGLLATSTDTQYF

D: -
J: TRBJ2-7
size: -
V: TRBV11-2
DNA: TGTGCCAGCAGCCTAAGGGCCGTCTACGAGCAGTACTTC
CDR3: CASSLRAVYEQYF

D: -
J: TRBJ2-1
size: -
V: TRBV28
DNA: TGTGCCAGCAGTAGAGGTCAACTAGGGTTTGGCAATGAGCAGTTCTTC
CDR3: CASSRGQLGFGNEQFF

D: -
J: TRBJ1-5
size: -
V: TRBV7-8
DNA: TGTGCCAGCAGCCCAGACAGGTTATATAGCAATCAGCCCCAGCATTTT
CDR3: CASSPDRLYSNQPQHF

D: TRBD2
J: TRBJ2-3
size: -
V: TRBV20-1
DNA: TGCAGTGCCCCGAGGAGCGGGGGTGCCGGGAATACGCAGTATTTT
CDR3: CSAPRSGGAGNTQYF

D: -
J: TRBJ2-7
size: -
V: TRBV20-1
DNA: TGCAGTGCTAGGTCGGTGGTTCGGTCTGACGAGCAGTACTTC
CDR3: CSARSVVRSDEQYF

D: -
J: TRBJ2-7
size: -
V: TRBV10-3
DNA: TGTGCCATCAGTGAGCCGCCCGGACAGGGTGTTGCGGGAGCCCCCGAGCAGTACTTC
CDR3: CAISEPPGQGVAGAPEQYF

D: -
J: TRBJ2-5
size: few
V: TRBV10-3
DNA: TGTGCCATCAGAGCCGGGGACACGGGCAAGGAGACCCAGTACTTC
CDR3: CAIRAGDTGKETQYF

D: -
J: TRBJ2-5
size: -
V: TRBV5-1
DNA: TGCGCCAGCAGCTTGGCCACAGCTTCGCTCCAAGAGACCCAGTACTTC
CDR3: CASSLATASLQETQYF

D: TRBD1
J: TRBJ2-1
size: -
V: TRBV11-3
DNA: TGTGCCAGCAGCTCCGGACAGGGGAGGAATGAGCAGTTCTTC
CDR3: CASSSGQGRNEQFF

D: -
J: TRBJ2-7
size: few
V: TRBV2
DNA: TGTGCCAGCCAGGCTCTTACAGGATCCTACGAGCAGTACTTC
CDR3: CASQALTGSYEQYF

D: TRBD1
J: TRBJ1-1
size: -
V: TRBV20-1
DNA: TGCAGTGCTACCCGGACAGGACGGACTGAAGCTTTCTTT
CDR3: CSATRTGRTEAFF

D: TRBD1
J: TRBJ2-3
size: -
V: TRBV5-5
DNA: TGTGCCAGCAGCCGCGACAGGGTTGTAACAGATACGCAGTATTTT
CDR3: CASSRDRVVTDTQYF

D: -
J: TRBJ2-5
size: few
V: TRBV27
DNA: TGTGCCAGCAGTTTTCGAGTGGACGGGGAGACCCAGTACTTC
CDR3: CASSFRVDGETQYF

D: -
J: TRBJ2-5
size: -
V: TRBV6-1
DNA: TGTGCCGGTTCATGGAATGGTGAGACCCAGTACTTC
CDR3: CAGSWNGETQYF

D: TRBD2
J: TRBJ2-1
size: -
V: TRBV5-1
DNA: TGCGCCAGCAGCTCATCCGGGACTAGCGGGAATGAGCAGTTCTTC
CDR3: CASSSSGTSGNEQFF